This T cell receptor beta chain is from a study of blood T cell repertoires in COVID-19. Original analysis: Estimation of nucleated cell counts relied on the amplification of reference gene primers. Sequencing was performed with immunoSEQ multiplex PCR; in TCRdb, only in-frame clones are kept and a portion is missing. The DNA gave D and trimming, while V, J and clone size come from that table. The sample includes approximately 230,000 clones, 87% of them seen just once. For this clone: Within the sample, other DNA sequences also encode this same CDR3.

V lost 8 bases and J lost 5, with 6 bases in between. This CDR3 has 10 amino acids. From germline, CDR1 is SEHNR and CDR2 FQNEAQ (reference sequence). J is TRBJ2-5 and V is TRBV7-9; the D is unclear. The source material was PBMCs or T cells enriched from blood (not recorded which). The receptor comes from a woman aged 25 to 39 with acute COVID-19. CDR3 coding DNA: TGTGCCAGCTCTTCGGAGACCCAGTACTTC. Translation gives CASSSETQYF.